This TCR beta chain was documented in a study of identical twins. Study-wide results and limits: Weaker excess sharing between twins was seen in beta out-of-frame sequences. Invariant MAIT and iNKT cells are populations that could partly confound zero-insertion analyses. Out-of-frame alpha sequences that twins shared showed excess low generation probability. Compared with models, monozygotic twins showed more out-of-frame TCR alpha sharing.

One entry per CDR3 protein, called by TCRdb with MiXCR from the 5' RACE reads. This repertoire shows 1.5 million to 2 million distinct CDR3 sequences, roughly a third found once; its top ten account for under 0.35%. This clonotype was seen more than once but under ten times. Its cognate antigen is unknown. Between the trimmed V and J ends, which lost 7 bases and 7 bases, there was a span of 16 bases. Germline V lookup: CDR1 MGHDK, CDR2 SYGVNS. This CDR3 has 13 amino acids. The specimen was cord blood. The clonotype comes from a newborn girl in good health. The chain has TRBV25-1 and TRBJ1-2, with D possibly TRBD1 on 5 matching bases. This CDR3 is CASNPGAGGGYTF. As DNA, the CDR3 is TGTGCCAGCAACCCCGGGGCCGGAGGTGGCTACACCTTC.